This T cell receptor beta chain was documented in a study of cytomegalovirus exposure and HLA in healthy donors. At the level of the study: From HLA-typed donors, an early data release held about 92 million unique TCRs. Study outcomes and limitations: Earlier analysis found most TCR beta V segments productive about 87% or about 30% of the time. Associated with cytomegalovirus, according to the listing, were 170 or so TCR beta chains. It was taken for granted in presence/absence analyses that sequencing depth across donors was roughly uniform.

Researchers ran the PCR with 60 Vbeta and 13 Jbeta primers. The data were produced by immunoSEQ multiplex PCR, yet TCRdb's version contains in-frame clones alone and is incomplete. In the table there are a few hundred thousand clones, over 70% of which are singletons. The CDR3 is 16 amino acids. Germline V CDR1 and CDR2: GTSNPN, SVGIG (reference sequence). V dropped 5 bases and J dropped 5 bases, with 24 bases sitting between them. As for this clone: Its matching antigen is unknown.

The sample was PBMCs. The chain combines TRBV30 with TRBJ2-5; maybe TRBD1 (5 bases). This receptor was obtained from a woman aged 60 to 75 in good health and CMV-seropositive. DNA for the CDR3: TGTGCCTGGGGAGCGAAGGGGCGCGGTCTCTTCGAGACCCAGTACTTC. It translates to CAWGAKGRGLFETQYF.